This TCR beta chain was found in a study of blood T cells in healthy people across ages. The table lists this clonotype with many counts. For the second PCR, which ran for about 6 to 11 cycles, a sample-barcoded 5' primer and a J-beta primer mix were used. TCRdb ran MiXCR on the 5' RACE reads and lists one entry per CDR3 protein. This sample has more than 800,000 distinct CDR3 sequences, with less than 35% found just once. J lost 4 bases, V lost 0 bases, and 6 bases had no gene match. CDR3 length: 16 residues. Germline V CDR1 and CDR2: LGHDT, YNNKEL (reference sequence). This sequence was found in a woman over 75 in good health. The specimen sequenced was blood. The V and J genes are TRBV3-1 and TRBJ1-2; 9 bases map to TRBD1. The CDR3 loop reads CASSQDLGQGSYGYTF. In DNA, the CDR3 is TGTGCCAGCAGCCAAGATCTTGGACAGGGGTCCTATGGCTACACCTTC.